This T cell receptor (beta chain) is drawn from a study of blood T cell repertoires in COVID-19. Study-level information: The study drew acute and convalescent COVID-19 samples from the United States, Italy and Spain. The analysed material was cDNA or gDNA that came from T cells, B-cell-depleted T cells, or PBMCs.

CDR3 length: 15 residues. The V gene's germline CDR1 is SGHTA and CDR2 FQGNSA. Trimming at V came to 5 bases and at J to 6 bases, leaving 5 bases not matched to a gene. In the original processing: By means of reference gene primer amplification, nucleated cell counts were estimated. Assay used: immunoSEQ multiplex PCR; TCRdb lists only in-frame clones, some missing. V and J calls plus clone size are reproduced from that table; the DNA served to infer D and trimming. The data contain roughly 100,000 clones, about 90% of them singletons. What was sequenced was peripheral blood. The clonotype was recovered from a human donor with active COVID-19. The donor label of this sample is uncertain. V and J are TRBV7-2 and TRBJ2-3; TRBD2 aligns across 13 bases. Here the CDR3 reads CASSRALAGGDTQYF. The DNA for the CDR3 is TGTGCCAGCAGCCGGGCACTAGCGGGGGGGGATACGCAGTATTTT.